This TCR beta chain was sequenced during a study of blood T cell repertoires in COVID-19. For the study at large: The origin of the acute and convalescent COVID-19 samples was the United States, Italy and Spain. PBMCs, B-cell-depleted T cells, or T cells provided the cDNA or gDNA that made up the material.

This clone has just one count. Per the authors' pipeline: Amplifying reference gene primers gave estimates of nucleated cell counts. Produced via immunoSEQ multiplex PCR; TCRdb's table is partial and in-frame only. The V and J calls and clone size come from that table; D and trimming were worked out from the DNA. This table has 60,000 to 70,000 clones, around 80% appearing once. The junction had 14 bases not matched to a gene; V was cut back by 5 bases and J by 6 bases. Germline loops: CDR1 SGHTA, CDR2 FQGTGA. This CDR3 contains 16 residues. V is TRBV7-3 and J is TRBJ1-2, with 8 bases identical to TRBD1. The sequence came from a man at least 80 years old with acute or convalescent COVID-19. The sequenced sample was peripheral blood. This chain's CDR3 is CASSPSGQGSINGYTF. In DNA form, the CDR3 reads TGTGCCAGCAGCCCTTCCGGACAGGGAAGTATAAATGGCTACACCTTC.